Listed below are T cell receptor beta chains from one sample, sequenced in a study of graft-versus-host responses after intestinal transplantation. TCRdb's table, derived via immunoSEQ multiplex PCR, lists solely in-frame clones and lacks some. The table includes more than 95,000 clones, approximately 84% detected once. The antigens these receptors bind are not known. Sequenced material: unstimulated CD4+ T cells sorted from spleen or lymph node cells, taken before intestinal transplant. The receptors originated from a human donor who received an intestinal transplant. Each CDR3 is given with its conserved first and last residue. D genes are given only for firm matches. Part of the rows lack a size; the others show once, few, many or a class for expanded clones.

J: TRBJ1-1
D: .
V: TRBV1
size: .
CDR3: CTSSQEREAFF
DNA: TGCACCAGCAGCCAAGAGAGGGAAGCTTTCTTT

J: TRBJ2-7
D: TRBD1
V: TRBV10-1
size: .
CDR3: CASMRYRGRESSSYEQYF
DNA: TGCGCCAGCATGCGATACAGGGGGCGCGAATCGAGCTCCTACGAGCAGTACTTC

J: TRBJ1-5
D: .
V: TRBV2
size: .
CDR3: CASSAQVYLNQPQHF
DNA: TGTGCCAGCAGTGCTCAGGTTTATCTTAATCAGCCCCAGCATTTT

J: TRBJ2-3
D: TRBD1
V: TRBV7-3
size: .
CDR3: CASSSRTGRLTDTQYF
DNA: TGTGCCAGCAGCTCTCGGACAGGGCGTTTAACAGATACGCAGTATTTT

J: TRBJ2-7
D: .
V: TRBV6-1
size: few
CDR3: CASSGSEGGEQYF
DNA: TGTGCCAGCAGTGGAAGTGAAGGAGGCGAGCAGTACTTC

J: TRBJ2-7
D: TRBD2
V: TRBV2
size: .
CDR3: CASAAGGQRYEQYF
DNA: TGTGCCAGCGCCGCGGGGGGCCAACGTTACGAGCAGTACTTC

J: TRBJ2-2
D: .
V: TRBV6-1
size: .
CDR3: CASSSQGPGELFF
DNA: TGTGCCAGCAGTTCTCAGGGGCCCGGGGAGCTGTTTTTT

J: TRBJ2-2
D: .
V: TRBV2
size: .
CDR3: CASSGRVGRGSIDSTGELFF
DNA: TGTGCCAGCAGTGGAAGGGTCGGTCGAGGGTCTATTGACAGCACCGGGGAGCTGTTTTTT

J: TRBJ2-7
D: .
V: TRBV1
size: .
CDR3: CTSSPTSSGGYEQYF
DNA: TGCACCAGCAGCCCCACCTCTAGCGGGGGGTACGAGCAGTACTTC

J: TRBJ1-5
D: .
V: TRBV2
size: .
CDR3: CASRLGEDQPQHF
DNA: TGTGCCAGCCGACTGGGGGAAGATCAGCCCCAGCATTTT

J: TRBJ2-1
D: .
V: TRBV7-2
size: .
CDR3: CASSYGTRTGNEQFF
DNA: TGTGCCAGCAGCTATGGGACGCGGACTGGGAATGAGCAGTTCTTC

J: TRBJ1-4
D: .
V: TRBV6-5
size: .
CDR3: CASSQNSGRPKLFF
DNA: TGTGCCAGCAGCCAAAACTCAGGGCGCCCAAAACTGTTTTTT

J: TRBJ2-3
D: TRBD1
V: TRBV9
size: .
CDR3: CASSVNPGTGTIGTQYF
DNA: TGTGCCAGCAGCGTAAACCCGGGGACAGGGACGATTGGTACGCAGTATTTT

J: TRBJ1-2
D: .
V: TRBV18
size: .
CDR3: CASSLQGSYGYTF
DNA: TGTGCCAGCTCACTGCAGGGTAGCTATGGCTACACCTTC

J: TRBJ1-1
D: .
V: TRBV7-2
size: .
CDR3: CASSLQGLAAEAFF
DNA: TGTGCCAGCAGCTTACAGGGCCTAGCGGCTGAAGCTTTCTTT

J: TRBJ2-7
D: .
V: TRBV2
size: .
CDR3: CASSGGSYEQYF
DNA: TGTGCCAGCAGCGGGGGATCCTACGAGCAGTACTTC

J: TRBJ2-5
D: .
V: TRBV7-6
size: .
CDR3: CASSLSRSETQYF
DNA: TGTGCCAGCAGCTTATCTAGGTCGGAGACCCAGTACTTC

J: TRBJ1-6
D: TRBD1
V: TRBV6-6
size: .
CDR3: CASSNHFDRGNSPLHF
DNA: TGTGCCAGCAGTAACCACTTCGACAGGGGTAATTCACCCCTCCACTTT

J: TRBJ2-3
D: .
V: TRBV5-1
size: .
CDR3: CASTLEGYTDTQYF
DNA: TGCGCCAGCACCCTGGAAGGTTACACAGATACGCAGTATTTT

J: TRBJ2-1
D: TRBD2
V: TRBV29-1
size: .
CDR3: CSGSASGRAAEQFF
DNA: TGCAGCGGATCTGCTAGCGGGAGGGCCGCGGAGCAGTTCTTC

J: TRBJ1-6
D: TRBD1
V: TRBV5-1
size: .
CDR3: CASGEQGSSPLHF
DNA: TGCGCCAGCGGAGAACAGGGGTCTTCACCCCTCCACTTT

J: TRBJ2-5
D: .
V: TRBV2
size: .
CDR3: CASRAGTQYF
DNA: TGTGCCAGCAGGGCTGGGACCCAGTACTTC

J: TRBJ2-1
D: .
V: TRBV4-1
size: few
CDR3: CASSQVLTPADEQFF
DNA: TGCGCCAGCAGCCAAGTCCTGACCCCAGCCGATGAGCAGTTCTTC

J: TRBJ2-7
D: TRBD1
V: TRBV2
size: once
CDR3: CASTGGYEQYF
DNA: TGTGCCAGCACAGGGGGCTACGAGCAGTACTTC

J: TRBJ2-5
D: .
V: TRBV5-1
size: .
CDR3: CASSFERPEETQYF
DNA: TGCGCCAGCAGCTTTGAGCGGCCGGAGGAGACCCAGTACTTC

J: TRBJ2-7
D: .
V: TRBV2
size: .
CDR3: CASSDRGGYEQYF
DNA: TGTGCCAGCAGTGACAGGGGAGGATACGAGCAGTACTTC

J: TRBJ1-5
D: .
V: TRBV4-1
size: .
CDR3: CASSQGLGGRGINQPQHF
DNA: TGCGCCAGCAGCCAAGGGTTGGGGGGCCGGGGAATAAATCAGCCCCAGCATTTT

J: TRBJ2-3
D: TRBD2
V: TRBV9
size: .
CDR3: CASSARSLAGGLLRPDTQYF
DNA: TGTGCCAGCAGCGCCCGCTCATTAGCGGGAGGGCTACTCCGGCCAGATACGCAGTATTTT

J: TRBJ1-4
D: TRBD1
V: TRBV7-2
size: .
CDR3: CASSSTGGPTNEKLFF
DNA: TGTGCCAGCAGCTCCACAGGGGGACCAACTAATGAAAAACTGTTTTTT

J: TRBJ2-1
D: TRBD1
V: TRBV27
size: .
CDR3: CASSLLGRGQGAREQFF
DNA: TGTGCCAGCAGTTTGTTAGGGAGAGGGCAGGGGGCACGGGAGCAGTTCTTC

J: TRBJ2-7
D: .
V: TRBV11-2
size: .
CDR3: CASRPTTPGLEQYF
DNA: TGTGCCAGCAGACCAACGACTCCGGGCCTCGAGCAGTACTTC

J: TRBJ2-7
D: .
V: TRBV7-9
size: .
CDR3: CASSAQENYEQYF
DNA: TGTGCCAGCAGCGCTCAGGAGAACTACGAGCAGTACTTC

J: TRBJ2-1
D: TRBD2
V: TRBV15
size: .
CDR3: CATSPSPGTSGRGEQFF
DNA: TGTGCCACCAGCCCTTCCCCCGGGACTAGCGGGAGAGGTGAGCAGTTCTTC

J: TRBJ2-1
D: TRBD1
V: TRBV5-4
size: .
CDR3: CASSFRTGRYNEQFF
DNA: TGTGCCAGCAGCTTTAGGACAGGTAGATACAATGAGCAGTTCTTC

J: TRBJ2-5
D: TRBD2
V: TRBV4-1
size: once
CDR3: CASSRGTSGGGRETQYF
DNA: TGCGCCAGCAGCCGCGGGACTAGCGGGGGGGGGCGAGAGACCCAGTACTTC

J: TRBJ2-7
D: TRBD2
V: TRBV19
size: .
CDR3: CASKLAGAPYEQYF
DNA: TGTGCCAGTAAACTAGCGGGGGCACCCTACGAGCAGTACTTC

J: TRBJ2-1
D: .
V: TRBV6-5
size: .
CDR3: CASSYRQDTYNEQFF
DNA: TGTGCCAGCAGTTACCGACAGGACACCTACAATGAGCAGTTCTTC

J: TRBJ1-4
D: .
V: TRBV5-6
size: .
CDR3: CASSPTGKRSEKLFF
DNA: TGTGCCAGCAGCCCAACAGGGAAGCGGAGTGAAAAACTGTTTTTT

J: TRBJ2-2
D: TRBD1
V: TRBV6-4
size: .
CDR3: CASSDSRGQGGGAGELFF
DNA: TGTGCCAGCAGTGACTCCAGGGGACAGGGAGGAGGGGCCGGGGAGCTGTTTTTT